One and the same sample provided the 30 T cell receptor beta chains below, sequenced in a study of T cell responses to AZD1222 COVID-19 vaccine. TCRdb keeps only in-frame clones here, not all; method: immunoSEQ multiplex PCR. This repertoire shows some 130,000 clones, around 90% found once; its top ten account for roughly 6.5%. The sequencing here drew on peripheral blood, taken on day 0 of AZD1222 vaccination. The receptors were sampled from an adult in good health.

The V and J genes are TRBV19 and TRBJ1-2; D is unclear. CDR1 is LNHDA, CDR2 SQIVND, per germline (reference sequence). Trimming stripped 1 base from V and 2 bases from J, with 17 bases between. The CDR3 has 17 amino acids. CDR3 bases: TGTGCCAGTAGTATAGCCCCTATTACTTTGGGGAACTATGGCTACACCTTC. It translates to CASSIAPITLGNYGYTF.

This clone was detected only once. The chain links TRBV6-6 to TRBJ2-7, with TRBD1 identical over 7 bases. J gave up 5 bases and V 6 bases, and 7 bases lay outside the gene matches. CDR3 size: 13 residues. Germline V gives CDR1 MNHNY, CDR2 SVGAGI (reference sequence). This CDR3 reads CASRTGFFDEQYF. The DNA for the CDR3 is TGTGCCAGCAGGACAGGGTTCTTTGACGAGCAGTACTTC.

The rearrangement uses TRBV27 and TRBJ2-7, with a possible D match to TRBD1 (5 bases). The CDR3 consists of 14 residues. CDR1 is MNHEY, CDR2 SMNVEV, per germline (reference sequence). Trimming removed 2 bases from V and 3 bases from J, with 11 bases in between. CDR3 coding DNA: TGTGCCAGCAGTTTAGAGCAGGGTGGCTACGAGCAGTACTTC. Translating it yields CASSLEQGGYEQYF.

This chain uses TRBV7-9 with TRBJ1-2, with 10 bases lining up with TRBD1. V lost 5 bases, J lost 4 bases, and 4 bases stayed unmatched. Per the germline V gene, CDR1 is SEHNR and CDR2 is FQNEAQ (reference sequence). The CDR3 spans 14 residues. Written as DNA, the CDR3 is TGTGCCAGCAGCGGGGGGACAGGGGTCTATGGCTACACCTTC. Residues: CASSGGTGVYGYTF.

This clone was seen more than once but under ten times. The chain carries TRBV5-1 and TRBJ1-2, with D possibly TRBD1 on 5 matching bases. V dropped 1 base and J dropped 6 bases, with 19 bases sitting between them. CDR3 size: 16 residues. The V gene's germline CDR1 is SGHRS and CDR2 YFSETQ. The chain's CDR3 is CASSLFAGRDGDGYTF. CDR3 DNA: TGCGCCAGCAGCTTGTTCGCAGGGAGGGATGGAGATGGCTACACCTTC.

The J gene is TRBJ2-7, the V gene TRBV27; TRBD2 matches 10 bases. The CDR3 sequence is 16 residues long. Germline V CDR1 and CDR2: MNHEY, SMNVEV (reference sequence). V was clipped by 7 bases and J by 2 bases; unmatched bases: 11. This chain's CDR3 is CASTIPPTSGPYEQYF. The CDR3 DNA is TGTGCCAGCACCATACCCCCGACTAGCGGGCCCTACGAGCAGTACTTC.

The chain combines TRBV5-1 with TRBJ2-7; tentatively, D is TRBD1 (5 bases). V lost 0 bases, J lost 2 bases, and 15 bases lay in between. The length of the CDR3 is 16 residues. CDR1 and CDR2 from the germline V gene are SGHRS and YFSETQ. CDR3 bases: TGCGCCAGCAGCTTGGCCAAAACAGGACCGGCCTACGAGCAGTACTTC. It yields the protein CASSLAKTGPAYEQYF.

In DNA form, the CDR3 reads TGTGCCAGTAGCTTAGGCCAAGAGACCCAGTACTTC. Its protein product is CASSLGQETQYF. The genes are TRBV19 and TRBJ2-5; D gene ambiguous. This CDR3 contains 12 residues. Germline CDR1 is LNHDA and CDR2 is SQIVND (reference sequence). Trimming took off 6 bases at V and 1 base at J, with 6 bases between the two ends.

J is TRBJ1-1 and V is TRBV10-3; D is perhaps TRBD1 (5 bases). Germline-derived CDR1 and CDR2 are ENHRY and SYGVKD. This CDR3 comprises 16 residues. Trimming shortened V by 4 bases and J by 0 bases, and 15 bases separated the two germline ends. CDR3: CAISGQVGDLNTEAFF. The CDR3 DNA sequence: TGTGCCATCAGTGGTCAAGTAGGGGATCTGAACACTGAAGCTTTCTTT.

The rearrangement links TRBV23-1 to TRBJ1-5, with no clear D. TRBV23-1 is placed among ORFs of uncertain function. This CDR3 region has 15 residues. V was trimmed by 8 bases and J by 10 bases, leaving 24 bases between them. CDR3 in amino acids: CASGDPIDYSGPQHF. In nucleotides, the CDR3 is TGCGCCAGCGGAGACCCAATAGACTATTCGGGACCCCAGCATTTT.

This chain links TRBV4-2 with TRBJ2-5; 7 bases line up with TRBD2. Trimming cost V 0 bases and J 0 bases; bases outside gene matches: 4. This CDR3 spans 16 amino acids. The germline V gene encodes CDR1 LGHNA and CDR2 YNFKEQ. The CDR3 region has the DNA TGTGCCAGCAGCCAAGAGGCAGGGACTAACCAAGAGACCCAGTACTTC. Its protein is CASSQEAGTNQETQYF.

The V and J genes are TRBV7-2 and TRBJ1-2, with D maybe TRBD1 (6 bases). The germline V gene has CDR1 SGHTA and CDR2 FQGNSA. CDR3 size: 12 residues. The germline V and J ends were trimmed by 8 bases and 4 bases, with 11 bases remaining between them. CDR3 nucleotides: TGTGCCAGCGGCGCCAGGGGCTATGGCTACACCTTC. Translated, it gives CASGARGYGYTF.

This chain uses TRBV10-3 with TRBJ2-7; D might be TRBD1 or TRBD2, each matching 5 bases. This CDR3 has 14 amino acids. CDR1 ENHRY and CDR2 SYGVKD come from the germline V gene. Trimming pared 6 bases from V and 7 bases from J, leaving 19 bases between. CDR3 nucleotide sequence: TGTGCCATCAGAGCGAACCGGGACGAAGGAGAGCAGTACTTC. This encodes CAIRANRDEGEQYF.

The chain joins TRBV20-1 to TRBJ1-5, with D tentatively TRBD1 (6 bases). The CDR3 sequence is 13 residues long. Germline values: CDR1 DFQATT, CDR2 SNEGSKA (reference sequence). V was pared by 3 bases and J by 3 bases, with 9 bases between. The CDR3 nucleotides are TGCAGTGCTAGTGGGGGCTCCAATCAGCCCCAGCATTTT. Its protein is CSASGGSNQPQHF.

The chain recombines TRBV6-5 with TRBJ1-5; a possible D gene is TRBD1 (5 bases). Germline CDR1 and CDR2: MNHEY and SVGAGI. CDR3 size: 14 residues. The V end lost 6 bases, the J end lost 5 bases, and 14 bases lay between the germline ends. CDR3 in amino acids: CASSPDTSHQPQHF. For the CDR3, the DNA is TGTGCCAGCAGCCCGGACACCTCACATCAGCCCCAGCATTTT.

The rearrangement uses TRBV6-5 and TRBJ1-3; D unresolved. Trimming removed 7 bases at V and 4 bases at J, with 17 bases between. This CDR3 has 15 amino acids. Per the germline V gene, CDR1 is MNHEY and CDR2 is SVGAGI. CDR3 amino acids: CASTKSLGEGNTIYF. As DNA, the CDR3 is TGTGCCAGCACAAAGAGTTTGGGTGAAGGAAACACCATATATTTT.

V and J are TRBV3-1 (or the pseudogene TRBV3-2) and TRBJ1-5; D might be TRBD1 (6 bases). This CDR3 comprises 16 residues. With 1 base removed from V and 2 bases from J, the gap between germline ends came to 12 bases. Germline V gene sequence: CDR1 LGHDT, CDR2 YNNKEL (reference sequence). The CDR3 DNA is TGTGCCAGCAGCCAAGGTATTAGACAGGGCAATCAGCCCCAGCATTTT. Its protein product is CASSQGIRQGNQPQHF.

This clone appeared a single time. The J gene is TRBJ1-5, the V gene TRBV5-5; D call uncertain. V was cut by 1 base and J by 0 bases, with 5 bases left in between. The germline V gene encodes CDR1 SGHKS and CDR2 YYEKEE (reference sequence). This CDR3 is built from 14 residues. The CDR3 loop is CASSLSGSNQPQHF. DNA for the CDR3: TGTGCCAGCAGCTTGTCAGGTAGCAATCAGCCCCAGCATTTT. The entire variable domain, with the rest obtained from reference TRBV5-5 and TRBJ1-5, is as follows: DAGVTQSPTHLIKTRGQQVTLRCSPISGHKSVSWYQQVLGQGPQFIFQYYEKEERGRGNFPDRFSARQFPNYSSELNVNALLLGDSALYLCASSLSGSNQPQHFGDGTRLSIL.

J is TRBJ1-2 and V is TRBV4-1, with D hard to call. This CDR3 contains 15 residues. CDR1 is MGHRA, CDR2 YSYEKL, per germline. The V and J ends lost 4 bases and 2 bases respectively, with 14 bases between them. For the CDR3, the DNA is TGCGCCAGCAGCCGAGGCCTCACTGTAAACTATGGCTACACCTTC. Residues: CASSRGLTVNYGYTF.

V gene TRBV18 combines with J gene TRBJ1-3; D remains unclear. The CDR3 consists of 12 residues. Trimming removed 6 bases at V and 2 bases at J, with 5 bases between. Germline V gene data show CDR1 as KGHSH and CDR2 as LQKENI. The CDR3 spells CASSETGNTIYF. CDR3 nucleotides: TGTGCCAGCTCCGAGACTGGAAACACCATATATTTT. Together with reference TRBV18 and TRBJ1-3, the CDR3 gives the full variable domain: NAGVMQNPRHLVRRRGQEARLRCSPMKGHSHVYWYRQLPEEGLKFMVYLQKENIIDESGMPKERFSAEFPKEGPSILRIQQVVRGDSAAYFCASSETGNTIYFGEGSWLTVV.

V and J are TRBV19 and TRBJ1-2; 9 positions match TRBD1. In germline, CDR1 is LNHDA, CDR2 SQIVND (reference sequence). Trimming took 4 bases from V and 4 from J; bases not matched to a gene: 1. This CDR3 is built from 13 residues. The CDR3 DNA reads TGTGCCAGTAGTAGACAGGGGGTCTATGGCTACACCTTC. Its protein product is CASSRQGVYGYTF.

The chain couples TRBV7-8 to TRBJ2-4; TRBD2 matches 8 bases. The CDR3 contains 16 residues. V shed 5 bases, J shed 7 bases, and the junction held 13 bases outside the gene matches. The germline CDR1 and CDR2 sequences are SGHVS and FQNEAQ. CDR3 bases: TGTGCCAGCAGCCCCCAGCTAGACAGCGGGGGTAACATTCAGTACTTC. This gives the protein CASSPQLDSGGNIQYF. The full variable domain, in which reference TRBV7-8 and TRBJ2-4 provide the parts outside the CDR3, is GAGVSQSPRYKVAKRGQDVALRCDPISGHVSLFWYQQALGQGPEFLTYFQNEAQLDKSGLPSDRFFAERPEGSVSTLKIQRTQQEDSAVYLCASSPQLDSGGNIQYFGAGTRLSVL.

This clone appeared a single time. This chain uses TRBV7-6 with TRBJ2-1; TRBD2 agrees at 7 bases. Trimming took 1 base from V and 6 from J; bases not matched to a gene: 12. Looked up from germline, CDR1 is SGHVS and CDR2 is FNYEAQ. CDR3 size: 17 residues. The CDR3 protein is CASSLGYPASGLNEQFF. The CDR3, as DNA: TGTGCCAGCAGCTTAGGTTATCCCGCTAGCGGACTCAATGAGCAGTTCTTC.

The count of this clone is one. The chain joins TRBV7-2 to TRBJ1-2; no firm D call. The CDR3 length is 13 residues. Germline V gives CDR1 SGHTA, CDR2 FQGNSA. The germline V and J ends were trimmed by 3 bases and 7 bases, with 12 bases remaining between them. CDR3 amino acids: CASSFGNRFGYTF. The CDR3 DNA sequence: TGTGCCAGCAGCTTTGGGAATCGGTTTGGCTACACCTTC.

This chain links TRBV11-3 with TRBJ2-5; D tentatively reads TRBD1 or TRBD2 (5 bases each). The V end lost 3 bases, the J end lost 5 bases, and 10 bases lay between the germline ends. The germline V gene has CDR1 SGHNT and CDR2 YENEEA. The CDR3 loop spans 13 amino acids. The DNA of the CDR3 is TGTGCCAGCAGCTTGCGGGCAGGGGAGACCCAGTACTTC. The encoded protein is CASSLRAGETQYF.

The chain joins TRBV7-3 to TRBJ2-3; D is ambiguous. V was trimmed by 4 bases and J by 3 bases, leaving 11 bases between them. This CDR3 region has 14 residues. Germline CDR1 and CDR2: SGHTA and FQGTGA. CDR3 loop: CASSSAGGTDTQYF. The CDR3 DNA follows: TGTGCCAGCAGCTCAGCCGGTGGAACAGATACGCAGTATTTT.

The CDR3 loop is CASSFGTYEQYF. CDR3 bases: TGTGCCAGCAGTTTTGGGACCTACGAGCAGTACTTC. This chain joins TRBV12-3 or TRBV12-4 and TRBJ2-7; no clear D gene. Trimming removed 3 bases at V and 2 bases at J, with 5 bases between. This CDR3 region has 12 residues.

The V gene is TRBV29-1, the J gene TRBJ2-3, with 11 bases aligning to TRBD2. V lost 7 bases and J lost 5; bases outside the gene matches: 2. The length of the CDR3 is 12 residues. Germline V lookup: CDR1 SQVTM, CDR2 ANQGSEA. The CDR3 nucleotides read TGCAGCGCCCTAGCGGGGGGAGATACGCAGTATTTT. Translating it yields CSALAGGDTQYF.

The rearrangement links TRBV12-3 or TRBV12-4 to TRBJ2-1; TRBD2 is a possible D gene (5 bases). The CDR3 runs 13 residues. Trimming stripped 3 bases from V and 10 bases from J, with 13 bases between. The CDR3 coding sequence is TGTGCCAGCAGTTTTTCGAGGGTAGGAGAGCAGTTCTTC. It is translated as CASSFSRVGEQFF.

The CDR3 reads CASSTGQGAGGYTF. DNA for the CDR3: TGTGCCAGCAGCACAGGACAGGGGGCGGGCGGCTACACCTTC. V gene TRBV5-6 combines with J gene TRBJ1-2; 11 bases fit TRBD1. The CDR3 extends over 14 amino acids. Germline V gene data show CDR1 as SGHDT and CDR2 as YYEEEE. V trimming: 4 bases; J trimming: 8 bases; junction bases outside the gene matches: 7. Drawing the rest from reference TRBV5-6 and TRBJ1-2, the complete variable domain is DAGVTQSPTHLIKTRGQQVTLRCSPKSGHDTVSWYQQALGQGPQFIFQYYEEEERQRGNFPDRFSGHQFPNYSSELNVNALLLGDSALYLCASSTGQGAGGYTFGSGTRLTVV.